This record covers a single TCR beta chain. The data stem from a study of blood T cell repertoires in COVID-19. Germline V gene sequence: CDR1 SGHAT, CDR2 FQDESV (reference sequence). The CDR3 spans 14 residues. V gave up 5 bases and J gave up 3 bases, with 12 bases separating them. Libraries were prepared by immunoSEQ multiplex PCR; TCRdb keeps only in-frame clonotypes and omits some of them. The sample shows 250,000 or so clones, approximately 80% of them seen only once. This receptor was identified in a man at least 80 years old with acute or convalescent COVID-19. The V gene is TRBV11-1, the J gene TRBJ2-3, with D perhaps matching TRBD2 (6 bases). The sample comprised peripheral blood. Here the CDR3 DNA reads TGTGCCAGCAGCAGGGGAGGATGGACAGATACGCAGTATTTT. This translates into CASSRGGWTDTQYF.